The following is a T cell receptor beta chain sequence with its context. This entry is derived from a study of blood T cell repertoires in COVID-19. Overall study: Sites in the United States, Italy and Spain provided acute and convalescent COVID-19 samples. Sample material is recorded as cDNA or gDNA derived from T cells, B-cell-depleted T cells, or PBMCs.

The authors' processing: The authors estimated nucleated cell counts from reference gene primer amplification. The table came from immunoSEQ multiplex PCR; TCRdb's copy has only in-frame clones and leaves some out. V, J and clone size reflect that table, while D and trimming were determined from the DNA. The sample records some 260,000 clones, around three quarters being singletons. The CDR3 length is 14 residues. Germline-derived CDR1 and CDR2 are MNHEY and SVGEGT. The V and J ends lost 4 bases and 4 bases respectively, with 13 bases between them. The receptor's source is a woman aged 80 or over with acute or convalescent COVID-19. The gene calls are TRBV6-2 or TRBV6-3 and TRBJ1-2; D is possibly TRBD1 (5 bases). Sequencing was carried out using peripheral blood. CDR3 in DNA: TGTGCCAGCAGTTCCCCAGGGATGTCCTATGGCTACACCTTC. The encoded protein is CASSSPGMSYGYTF.